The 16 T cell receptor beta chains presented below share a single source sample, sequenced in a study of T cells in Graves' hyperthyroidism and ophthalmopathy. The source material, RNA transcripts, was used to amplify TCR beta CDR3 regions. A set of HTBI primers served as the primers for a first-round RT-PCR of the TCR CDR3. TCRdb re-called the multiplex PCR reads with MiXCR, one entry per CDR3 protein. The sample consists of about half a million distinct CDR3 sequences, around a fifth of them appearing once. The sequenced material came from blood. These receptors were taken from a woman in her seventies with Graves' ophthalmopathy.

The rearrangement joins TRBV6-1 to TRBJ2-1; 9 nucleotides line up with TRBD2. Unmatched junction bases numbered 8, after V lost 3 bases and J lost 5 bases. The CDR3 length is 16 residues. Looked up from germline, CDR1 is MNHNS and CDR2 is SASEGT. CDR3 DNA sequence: TGTGCCAGCAGTGAGAGACTAGCGGCTAATCACAATGAGCAGTTCTTC. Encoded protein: CASSERLAANHNEQFF.

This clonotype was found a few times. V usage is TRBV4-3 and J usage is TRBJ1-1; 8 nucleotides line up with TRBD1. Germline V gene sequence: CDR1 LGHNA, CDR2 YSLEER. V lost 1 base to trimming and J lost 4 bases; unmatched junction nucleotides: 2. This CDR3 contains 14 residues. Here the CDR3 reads CASSQARGRTEAFF. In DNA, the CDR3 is TGCGCCAGCAGCCAAGCCAGGGGGCGCACTGAAGCTTTCTTT.

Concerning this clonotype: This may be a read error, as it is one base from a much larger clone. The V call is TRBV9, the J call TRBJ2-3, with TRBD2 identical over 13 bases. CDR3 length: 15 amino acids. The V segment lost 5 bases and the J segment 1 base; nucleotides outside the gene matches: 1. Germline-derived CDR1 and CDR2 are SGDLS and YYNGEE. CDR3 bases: TGTGCCAGCAGAGGGACTAGCGGGGGCACAGATACGCAGTATTTT. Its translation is CASRGTSGGTDTQYF.

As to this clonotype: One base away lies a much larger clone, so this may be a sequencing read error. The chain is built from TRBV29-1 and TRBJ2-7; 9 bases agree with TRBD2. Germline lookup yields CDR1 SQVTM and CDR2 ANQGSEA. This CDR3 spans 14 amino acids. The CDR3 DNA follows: TGCAGCGTTGCTCCGGCGGGAGGGACCTACGAGCGGTACTTC. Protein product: CSVAPAGGTYERYF.

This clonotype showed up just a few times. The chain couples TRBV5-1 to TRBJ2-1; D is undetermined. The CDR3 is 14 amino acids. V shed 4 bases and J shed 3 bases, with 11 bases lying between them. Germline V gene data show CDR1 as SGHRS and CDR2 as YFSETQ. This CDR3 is CASSPSASYNEQFF. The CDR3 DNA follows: TGCGCCAGCAGCCCTTCCGCGAGCTACAATGAGCAGTTCTTC.

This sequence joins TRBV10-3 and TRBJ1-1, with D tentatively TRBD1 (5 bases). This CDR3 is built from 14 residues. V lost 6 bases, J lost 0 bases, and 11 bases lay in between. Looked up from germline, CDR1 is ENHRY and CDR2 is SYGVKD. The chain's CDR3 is CAISPGPLNTEAFF. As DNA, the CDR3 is TGTGCCATCAGCCCGGGACCTTTGAACACTGAAGCTTTCTTT.

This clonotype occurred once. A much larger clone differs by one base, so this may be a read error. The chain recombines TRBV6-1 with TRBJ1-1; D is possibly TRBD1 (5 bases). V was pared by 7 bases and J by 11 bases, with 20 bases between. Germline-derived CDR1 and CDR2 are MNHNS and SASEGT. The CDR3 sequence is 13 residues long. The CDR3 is CASKDKVHLAAFF. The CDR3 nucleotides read TGTGCCAGCAAGGACAAGGTCCATCTTGCGGCTTTCTTT.

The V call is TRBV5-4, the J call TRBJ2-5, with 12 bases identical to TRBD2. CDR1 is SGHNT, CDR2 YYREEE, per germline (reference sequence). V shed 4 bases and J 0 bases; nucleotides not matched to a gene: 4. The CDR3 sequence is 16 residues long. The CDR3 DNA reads TGTGCCAGCAGCCAAAGACTAGCGGGAGACCAAGAGACCCAGTACTTC. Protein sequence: CASSQRLAGDQETQYF. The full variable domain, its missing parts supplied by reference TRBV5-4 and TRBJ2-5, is ETGVTQSPTHLIKTRGQQVTLRCSSQSGHNTVSWYQQALGQGPQFIFQYYREEENGRGNFPPRFSGLQFPNYSSELNVNALELDDSALYLCASSQRLAGDQETQYFGPGTRLLVL.

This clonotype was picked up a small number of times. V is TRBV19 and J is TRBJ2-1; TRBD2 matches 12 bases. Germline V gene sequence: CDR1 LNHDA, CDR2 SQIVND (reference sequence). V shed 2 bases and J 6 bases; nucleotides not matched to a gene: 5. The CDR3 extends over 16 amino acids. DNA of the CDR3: TGTGCCAGTAGTATATCGGGACTAGCGGGCGGCAATGAGCAGTTCTTC. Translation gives CASSISGLAGGNEQFF.

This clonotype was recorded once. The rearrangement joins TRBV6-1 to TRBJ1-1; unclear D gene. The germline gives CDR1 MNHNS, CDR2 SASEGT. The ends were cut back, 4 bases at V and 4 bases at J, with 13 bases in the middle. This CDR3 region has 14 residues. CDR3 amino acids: CASSVGRRGTEAFF. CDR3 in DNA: TGTGCCAGCAGTGTAGGCCGCCGGGGCACTGAAGCTTTCTTT.

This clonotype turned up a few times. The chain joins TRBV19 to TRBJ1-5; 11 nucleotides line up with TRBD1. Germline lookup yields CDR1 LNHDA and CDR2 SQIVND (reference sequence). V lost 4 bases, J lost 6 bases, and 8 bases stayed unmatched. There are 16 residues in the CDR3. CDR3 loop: CASSTRTGGAGQPQHF. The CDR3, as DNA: TGTGCCAGTAGTACCCGGACAGGGGGCGCGGGTCAGCCCCAGCATTTT.

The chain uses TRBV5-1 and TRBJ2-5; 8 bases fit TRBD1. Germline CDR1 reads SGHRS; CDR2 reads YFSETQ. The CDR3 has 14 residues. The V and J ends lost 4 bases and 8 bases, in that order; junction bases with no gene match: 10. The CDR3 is CASSAGQVFETQYF. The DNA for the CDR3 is TGCGCCAGCAGCGCGGGACAGGTATTTGAAACCCAGTACTTC.

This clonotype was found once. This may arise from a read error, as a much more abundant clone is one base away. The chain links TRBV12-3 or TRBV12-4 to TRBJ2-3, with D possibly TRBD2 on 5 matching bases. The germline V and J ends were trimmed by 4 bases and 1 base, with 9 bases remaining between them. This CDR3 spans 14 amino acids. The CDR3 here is CASSWGSGTDTQYF. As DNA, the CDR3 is TGTGCCAGCAGTTGGGGTAGCGGCACAGATACGCAGTATTTT.

As DNA, the CDR3 is TGTGCCAGCAGCCGGGATTCAGGGGTAACTCGCGAGCAGTACTTC. Residues: CASSRDSGVTREQYF. The rearrangement links TRBV14 to TRBJ2-7; a possible D gene is TRBD1 (6 bases). The CDR3 runs 15 residues. From germline, CDR1 is SGHDN and CDR2 FVKESK. The ends were cut back, 4 bases at V and 6 bases at J, with 19 bases in the middle.

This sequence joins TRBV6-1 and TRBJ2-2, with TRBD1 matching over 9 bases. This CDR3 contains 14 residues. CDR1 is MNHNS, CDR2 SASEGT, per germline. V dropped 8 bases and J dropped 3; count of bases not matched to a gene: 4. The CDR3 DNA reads TGTGCCAGCTGTGGACAGGGGTACACCGGGGAGCTGTTTTTT. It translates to CASCGQGYTGELFF.

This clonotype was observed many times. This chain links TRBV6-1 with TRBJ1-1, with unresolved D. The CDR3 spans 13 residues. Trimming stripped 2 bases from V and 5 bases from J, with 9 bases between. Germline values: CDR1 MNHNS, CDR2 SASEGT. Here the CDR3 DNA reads TGTGCCAGCAGTGAAAGTTTAACGACTGAAGCTTTCTTT. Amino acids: CASSESLTTEAFF.